This T cell receptor beta chain was captured by sequencing in a study of blood T cell repertoires in COVID-19. Turning to the study itself: The United States, Italy and Spain were the sources of the acute and convalescent COVID-19 samples. From T cells, B-cell-depleted T cells, or PBMCs came the material, which was cDNA or gDNA.

Germline CDR1 reads SGHDT; CDR2 reads YYEEEE. Unmatched junction bases numbered 4, after V lost 0 bases and J lost 0 bases. The CDR3 has 17 amino acids. In the source study's methods: Amplifying reference gene primers gave estimates of nucleated cell counts. The data were produced by immunoSEQ multiplex PCR, yet TCRdb's version contains in-frame clones alone and is incomplete. From that table come the V and J calls and clone size; the DNA was used to work out D and trimming. The data contain 200,000 to 250,000 clones, roughly 80% of them seen just once; the ten biggest clones take up approximately 4.9%.

Input material: peripheral blood. The chain couples TRBV5-6 to TRBJ2-1, with TRBD2 matching over 9 bases. This TCR was sampled from a woman at least 80 years old with active or convalescent COVID-19. This chain's CDR3 is CASSLASGTDSYNEQFF. The CDR3 region has the DNA TGTGCCAGCAGCTTGGCTAGCGGGACCGACTCCTACAATGAGCAGTTCTTC.